This T cell receptor (beta chain) was profiled in a study of T cell responses to AZD1222 COVID-19 vaccine. Study observations and caveats: The CD4 TCRs associated with vaccination extended across spike and predominated at 160-218 and 743-854.

As for this clone: Its antigen is unknown.

TCRdb keeps only in-frame clones here, not all; method: immunoSEQ multiplex PCR. The sample records some 100,000 clones, approximately 91% being singletons. This specimen consisted of peripheral blood, obtained on day 0 of AZD1222 vaccination. The receptor was isolated from an adult in good health.

CDR3 nucleotide sequence: TGTGCCAGCAGTTTAGGGACAGGGGGGTTTCGAGGCCCACTGCAGTACTTC. Amino acid sequence: CASSLGTGGFRGPLQYF. V usage is TRBV28 and J usage is TRBJ2-7; 11 bases map to TRBD1. Looked up from germline, CDR1 is MDHEN and CDR2 is SYDVKM. The CDR3 length is 17 residues. With 2 bases clipped from V and 9 bases from J, the junction kept 15 bases outside the gene matches.